This TCR beta chain was observed in a study of T-cell memory formation after mild COVID-19. The overall study: TCR clustering was largely donor specific. Overall study findings and caveats: Second-wave clones that peaked on day 37 lacked confirmed SARS-CoV-2 specificity. Contracting CD4+ clones were located mainly in CM and EM, and CD8+ clones in EMRA.

A single record per CDR3 protein comes from TCRdb applying MiXCR to the 5' RACE reads. The sample records around 400,000 distinct CDR3 sequences, about 24% being singletons. The V segment lost 0 bases and the J segment 0 bases; nucleotides outside the gene matches: 4. From germline, CDR1 is MRHNA and CDR2 SNTAGT. The CDR3 spans 19 residues. Concerning this clonotype: Its cognate antigen is unknown.

V and J are TRBV6-4 and TRBJ2-1; TRBD2 matches at 14 bases. What was sequenced was PBMCs or a T cell subset sorted from them (not recorded which). The receptor was isolated from an adult woman who had mild COVID-19 (a few samples of this study predate the infection). Cell type and time point are not known. The CDR3 reads CASSDSTSGRVNSYNEQFF. In nucleotides, the CDR3 is TGTGCCAGCAGTGACTCGACTAGCGGGAGGGTAAACTCCTACAATGAGCAGTTCTTC.